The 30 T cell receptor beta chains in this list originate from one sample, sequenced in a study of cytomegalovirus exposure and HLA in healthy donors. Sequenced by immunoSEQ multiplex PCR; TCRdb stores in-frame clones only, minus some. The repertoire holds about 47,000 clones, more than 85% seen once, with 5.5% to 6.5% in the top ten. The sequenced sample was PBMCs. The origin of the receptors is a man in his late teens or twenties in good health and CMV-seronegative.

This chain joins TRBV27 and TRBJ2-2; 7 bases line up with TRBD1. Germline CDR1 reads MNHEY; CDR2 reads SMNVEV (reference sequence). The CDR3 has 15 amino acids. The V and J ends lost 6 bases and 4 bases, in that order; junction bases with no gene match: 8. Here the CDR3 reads CASSYQTGVTGELFF. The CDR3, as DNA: TGTGCCAGCAGCTACCAAACAGGGGTCACCGGGGAGCTGTTTTTT.

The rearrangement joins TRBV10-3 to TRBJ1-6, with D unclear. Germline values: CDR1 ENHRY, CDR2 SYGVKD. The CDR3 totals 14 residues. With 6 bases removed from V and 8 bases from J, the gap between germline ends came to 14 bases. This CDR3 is CAISLSLGDSPLHF. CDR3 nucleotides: TGTGCCATCAGCCTTTCCCTCGGGGATTCACCCCTCCACTTT.

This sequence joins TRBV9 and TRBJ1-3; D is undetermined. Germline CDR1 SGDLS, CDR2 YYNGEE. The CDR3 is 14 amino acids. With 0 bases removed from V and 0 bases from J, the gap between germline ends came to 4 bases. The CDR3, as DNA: TGTGCCAGCAGCGTAGAACACTCTGGAAACACCATATATTTT. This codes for CASSVEHSGNTIYF. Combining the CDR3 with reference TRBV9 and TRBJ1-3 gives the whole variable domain DSGVTQTPKHLITATGQRVTLRCSPRSGDLSVYWYQQSLDQGLQFLIQYYNGEERAKGNILERFSAQQFPDLHSELNLSSLELGDSALYFCASSVEHSGNTIYFGEGSWLTVV.

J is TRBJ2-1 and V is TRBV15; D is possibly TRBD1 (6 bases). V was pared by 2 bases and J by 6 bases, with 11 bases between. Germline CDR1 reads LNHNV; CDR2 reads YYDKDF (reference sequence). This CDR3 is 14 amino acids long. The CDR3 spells CATSRNQGRNEQFF. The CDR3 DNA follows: TGTGCCACCAGCAGAAACCAGGGGCGCAATGAGCAGTTCTTC.

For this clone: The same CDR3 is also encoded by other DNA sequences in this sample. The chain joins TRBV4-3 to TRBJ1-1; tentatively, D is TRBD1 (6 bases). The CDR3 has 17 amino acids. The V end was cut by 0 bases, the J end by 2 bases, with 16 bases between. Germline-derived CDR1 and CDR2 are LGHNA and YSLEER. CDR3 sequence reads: CASSQDPGQGTNTEAFF. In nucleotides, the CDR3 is TGCGCCAGCAGCCAAGATCCTGGCCAGGGGACCAACACTGAAGCTTTCTTT.

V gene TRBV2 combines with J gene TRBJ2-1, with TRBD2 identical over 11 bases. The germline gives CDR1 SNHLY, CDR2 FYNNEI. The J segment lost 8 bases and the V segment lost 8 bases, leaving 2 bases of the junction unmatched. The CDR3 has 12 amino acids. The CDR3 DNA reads TGTGCCAGCGGGACTAGCGGACATGAGCAGTTCTTC. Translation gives CASGTSGHEQFF.

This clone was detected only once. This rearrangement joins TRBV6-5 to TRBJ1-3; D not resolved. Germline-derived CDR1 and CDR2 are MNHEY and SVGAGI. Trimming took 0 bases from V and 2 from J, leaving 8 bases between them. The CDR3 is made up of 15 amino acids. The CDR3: CASSYSRGTGNTIYF. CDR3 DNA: TGTGCCAGCAGTTACTCAAGAGGGACTGGAAACACCATATATTTT.

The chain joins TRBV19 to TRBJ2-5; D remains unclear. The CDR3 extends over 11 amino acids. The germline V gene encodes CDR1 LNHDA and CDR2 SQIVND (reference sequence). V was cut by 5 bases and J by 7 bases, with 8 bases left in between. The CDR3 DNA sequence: TGTGCCAGTAGTGTGCCCGGGACCCAGTACTTC. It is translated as CASSVPGTQYF.

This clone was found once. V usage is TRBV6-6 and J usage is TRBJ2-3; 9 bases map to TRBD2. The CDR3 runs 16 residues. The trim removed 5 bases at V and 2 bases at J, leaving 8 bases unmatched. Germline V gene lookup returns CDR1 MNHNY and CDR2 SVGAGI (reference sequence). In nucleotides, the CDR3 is TGTGCCAGCAGTACCGCTAGCGGGGTGACCACAGATACGCAGTATTTT. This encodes CASSTASGVTTDTQYF.

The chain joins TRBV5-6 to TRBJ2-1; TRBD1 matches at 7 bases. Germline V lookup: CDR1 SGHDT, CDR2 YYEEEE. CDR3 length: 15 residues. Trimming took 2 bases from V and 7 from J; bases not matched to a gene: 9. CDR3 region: CASSFQPRGWNEQFF. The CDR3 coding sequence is TGTGCCAGCAGCTTTCAACCCAGGGGGTGGAATGAGCAGTTCTTC.

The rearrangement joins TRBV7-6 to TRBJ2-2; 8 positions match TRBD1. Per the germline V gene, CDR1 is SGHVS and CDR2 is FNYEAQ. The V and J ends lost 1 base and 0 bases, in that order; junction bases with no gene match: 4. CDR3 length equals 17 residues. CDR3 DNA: TGTGCCAGCAGCTTAGGGCCGACAGGGGCGAACACCGGGGAGCTGTTTTTT. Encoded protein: CASSLGPTGANTGELFF.

The CDR3 bases are TGCGCCAGCAGCTTGCAACAGGGGGCCCTCGAGACCCAGTACTTC. Encoded protein: CASSLQQGALETQYF. The chain recombines TRBV5-1 with TRBJ2-5; 9 bases are shared with TRBD1. CDR3 length equals 15 residues. Germline CDR1 SGHRS, CDR2 YFSETQ. J gave up 5 bases and V 1 base, and 6 bases lay outside the gene matches.

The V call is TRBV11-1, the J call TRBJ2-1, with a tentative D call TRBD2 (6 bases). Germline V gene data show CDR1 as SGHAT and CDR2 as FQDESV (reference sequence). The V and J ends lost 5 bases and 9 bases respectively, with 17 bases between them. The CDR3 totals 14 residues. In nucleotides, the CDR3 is TGTGCCAGCAGCCTTGACGGACTATTGAGTGAGCAGTTCTTC. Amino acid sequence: CASSLDGLLSEQFF.

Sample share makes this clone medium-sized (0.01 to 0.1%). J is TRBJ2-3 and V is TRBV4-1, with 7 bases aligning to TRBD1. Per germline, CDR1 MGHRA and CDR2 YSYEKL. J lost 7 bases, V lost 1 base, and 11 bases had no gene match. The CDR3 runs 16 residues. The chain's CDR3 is CASSQVQGERGNTQYF. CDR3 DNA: TGCGCCAGCAGCCAAGTCCAGGGGGAGCGTGGGAATACGCAGTATTTT.

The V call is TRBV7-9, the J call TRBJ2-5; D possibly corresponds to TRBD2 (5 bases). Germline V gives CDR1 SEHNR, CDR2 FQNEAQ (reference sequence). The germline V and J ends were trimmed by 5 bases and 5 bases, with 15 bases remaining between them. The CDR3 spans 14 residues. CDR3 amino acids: CASSPTFEGETQYF. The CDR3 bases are TGTGCCAGCAGCCCCACGTTCGAGGGCGAGACCCAGTACTTC.

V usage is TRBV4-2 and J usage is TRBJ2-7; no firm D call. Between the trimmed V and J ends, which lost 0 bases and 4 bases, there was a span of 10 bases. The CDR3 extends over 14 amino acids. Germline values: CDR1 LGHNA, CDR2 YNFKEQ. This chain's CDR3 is CASSQDYSSYEQYF. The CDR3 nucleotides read TGTGCCAGCAGCCAAGATTATAGCAGTTACGAGCAGTACTTC.

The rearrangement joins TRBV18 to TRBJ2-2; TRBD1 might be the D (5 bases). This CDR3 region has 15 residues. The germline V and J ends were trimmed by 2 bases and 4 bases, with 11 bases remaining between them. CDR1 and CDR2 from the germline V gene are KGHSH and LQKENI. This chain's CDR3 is CASSPDRSFTGELFF. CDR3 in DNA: TGTGCCAGCTCACCAGACAGATCCTTCACCGGGGAGCTGTTTTTT.

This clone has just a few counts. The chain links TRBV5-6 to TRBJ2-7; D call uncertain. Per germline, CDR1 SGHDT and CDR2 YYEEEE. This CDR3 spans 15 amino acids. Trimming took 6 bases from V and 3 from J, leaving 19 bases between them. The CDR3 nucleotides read TGTGCCAGCACCCATCCAGGCACAAGGAACTACGAGCAGTACTTC. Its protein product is CASTHPGTRNYEQYF.

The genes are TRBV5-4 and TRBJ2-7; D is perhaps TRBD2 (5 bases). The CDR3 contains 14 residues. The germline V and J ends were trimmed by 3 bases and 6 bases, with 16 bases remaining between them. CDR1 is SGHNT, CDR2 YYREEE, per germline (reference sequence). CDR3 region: CASSSPPGGGEQYF. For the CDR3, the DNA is TGTGCCAGCAGCTCCCCCCCCGGAGGTGGCGAGCAGTACTTC.

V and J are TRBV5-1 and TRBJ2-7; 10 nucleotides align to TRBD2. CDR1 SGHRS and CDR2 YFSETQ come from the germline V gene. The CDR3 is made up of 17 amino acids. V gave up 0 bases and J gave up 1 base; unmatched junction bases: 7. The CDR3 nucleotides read TGCGCCAGCAGCTTGGCGGCTAGCGGGGGAAAATCCTACGAGCAGTACTTC. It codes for CASSLAASGGKSYEQYF.

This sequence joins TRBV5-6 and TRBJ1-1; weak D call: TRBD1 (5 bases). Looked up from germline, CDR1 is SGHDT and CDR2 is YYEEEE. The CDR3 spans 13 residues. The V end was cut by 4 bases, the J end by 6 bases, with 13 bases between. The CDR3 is CASSTGARAEAFF. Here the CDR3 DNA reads TGTGCCAGCAGCACTGGTGCCAGGGCTGAAGCTTTCTTT.

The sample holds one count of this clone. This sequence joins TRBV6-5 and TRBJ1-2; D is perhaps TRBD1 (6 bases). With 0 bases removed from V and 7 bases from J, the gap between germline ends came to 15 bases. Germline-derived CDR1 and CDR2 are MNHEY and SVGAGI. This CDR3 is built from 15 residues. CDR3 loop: CASSYSGHLARGYTF. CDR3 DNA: TGTGCCAGCAGTTACTCGGGACACCTAGCCCGTGGCTACACCTTC.

CDR3 region: CASSRSEGVGQPQHF. DNA for the CDR3: TGTGCCAGCAGTCGGTCTGAGGGTGTCGGTCAGCCCCAGCATTTT. This chain joins TRBV6-1 and TRBJ1-5; D gene uncertain. CDR3 length: 15 amino acids. Germline assignment: CDR1 MNHNS and CDR2 SASEGT. V was cut by 5 bases and J by 6 bases, with 17 bases left in between.

CDR3 loop: CASSGDSPEAFF. The CDR3 DNA sequence: TGTGCCAGCAGCGGAGACAGCCCTGAAGCTTTCTTT. The V call is TRBV2, the J call TRBJ1-1; possible D gene TRBD1, 5 bases. Germline V CDR1 and CDR2: SNHLY, FYNNEI. Trimming shortened V by 6 bases and J by 6 bases, and 11 bases separated the two germline ends. The CDR3 covers 12 residues. Full variable domain (outside the CDR3, taken from reference TRBV2 and TRBJ1-1): EPEVTQTPSHQVTQMGQEVILRCVPISNHLYFYWYRQILGQKVEFLVSFYNNEISEKSEIFDDQFSVERPDGSNFTLKIRSTKLEDSAMYFCASSGDSPEAFFGQGTRLTVV.

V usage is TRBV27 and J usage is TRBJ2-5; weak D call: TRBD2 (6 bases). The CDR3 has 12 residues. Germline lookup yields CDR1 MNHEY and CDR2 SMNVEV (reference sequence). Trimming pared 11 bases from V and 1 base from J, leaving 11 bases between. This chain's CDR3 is CAAGGFQETQYF. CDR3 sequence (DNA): TGTGCCGCCGGGGGTTTCCAAGAGACCCAGTACTTC.

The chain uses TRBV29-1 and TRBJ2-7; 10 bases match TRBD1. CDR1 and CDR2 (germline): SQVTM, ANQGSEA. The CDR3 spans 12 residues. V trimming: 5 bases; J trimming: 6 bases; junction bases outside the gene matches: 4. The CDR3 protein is CSVSGTGAEQYF. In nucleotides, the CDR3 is TGCAGCGTTTCCGGGACAGGGGCCGAGCAGTACTTC.

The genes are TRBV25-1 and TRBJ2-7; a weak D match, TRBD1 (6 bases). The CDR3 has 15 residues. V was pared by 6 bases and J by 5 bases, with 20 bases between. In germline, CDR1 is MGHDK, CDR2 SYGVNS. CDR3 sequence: CASSEKGGVGNEQYF. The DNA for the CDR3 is TGTGCCAGCAGCGAAAAAGGGGGAGTTGGAAACGAGCAGTACTTC.

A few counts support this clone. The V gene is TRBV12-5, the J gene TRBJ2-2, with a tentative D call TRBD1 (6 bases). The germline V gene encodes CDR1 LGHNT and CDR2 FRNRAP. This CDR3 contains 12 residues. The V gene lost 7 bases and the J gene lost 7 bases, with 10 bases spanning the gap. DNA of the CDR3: TGTGCTAGTGATTCGACAGGCGGGGAGCTGTTTTTT. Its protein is CASDSTGGELFF.

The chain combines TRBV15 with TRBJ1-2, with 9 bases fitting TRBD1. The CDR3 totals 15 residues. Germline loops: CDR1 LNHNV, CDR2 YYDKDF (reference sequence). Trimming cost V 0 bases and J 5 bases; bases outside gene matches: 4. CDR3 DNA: TGTGCCACCAGCAGAGATCTAGGACAGGGGTATGGCTACACCTTC. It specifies CATSRDLGQGYGYTF.

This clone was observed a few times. CDR3 nucleotide sequence: TGCAGTGCTATGGACAGGGCTAGGGCTTTCTTT. It specifies CSAMDRARAFF. V and J are TRBV20-1 and TRBJ1-1; 8 bases align to TRBD1. Germline trimming cut 4 bases from V and 11 bases from J; bases unmatched to any gene: 6. The V gene's germline CDR1 is DFQATT and CDR2 SNEGSKA (reference sequence). CDR3 length equals 11 residues.